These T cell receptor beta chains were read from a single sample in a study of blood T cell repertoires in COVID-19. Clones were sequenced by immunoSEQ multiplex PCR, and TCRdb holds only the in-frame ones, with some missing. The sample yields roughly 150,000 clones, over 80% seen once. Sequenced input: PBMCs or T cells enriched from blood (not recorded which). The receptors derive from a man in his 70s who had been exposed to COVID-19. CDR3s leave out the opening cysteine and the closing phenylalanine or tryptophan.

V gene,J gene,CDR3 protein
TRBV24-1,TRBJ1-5,ATSDLPHVGVVSNQPQH
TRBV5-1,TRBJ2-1,ASSPPTSGGGEQF
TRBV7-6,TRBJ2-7,ASSISETGEGYEQY
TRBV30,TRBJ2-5,AWRGQGGGETQY
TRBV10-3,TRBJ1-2,AISLRGPVFNYGYT
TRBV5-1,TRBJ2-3,ASRREYASTDTQY
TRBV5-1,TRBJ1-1,ASTLGQGNTEAF
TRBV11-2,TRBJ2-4,ASSPPLGGVNKNIQY
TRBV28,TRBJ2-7,ASSSLSRVLDEQY
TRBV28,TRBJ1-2,ASSSTDYGYT
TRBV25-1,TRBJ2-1,ASSESWGAGGNEQF
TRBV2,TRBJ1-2,ASTFFTPGDGYT
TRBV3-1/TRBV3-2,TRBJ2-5,ASSPARTGGRTQY
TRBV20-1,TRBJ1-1,SARPGGEAF
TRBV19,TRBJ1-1,ASSRDAGTEAF
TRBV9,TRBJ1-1,ASSQGEPEAF
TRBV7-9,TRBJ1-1,ASSLDTGKAEAF
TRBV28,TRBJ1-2,ASINRGRERGYT
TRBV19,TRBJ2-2,ATQGLGELF
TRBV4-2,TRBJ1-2,ASSQGDREGYGYT
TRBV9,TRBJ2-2,ASSVGLAGNTGELF
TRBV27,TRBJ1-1,ASSPTNRGNTEAF
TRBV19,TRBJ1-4,ASSFNGQGVGPTNEKLF
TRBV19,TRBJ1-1,ASTLGGTGNTEAF
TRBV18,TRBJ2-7,ASSPQGLAGPYEQY
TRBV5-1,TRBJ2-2,ASTIGQGGTGELF
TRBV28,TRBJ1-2,ASSATGGVRAGYT
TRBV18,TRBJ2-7,ASSPARGYEQY
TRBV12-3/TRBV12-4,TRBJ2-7,ASQGGGYEQY
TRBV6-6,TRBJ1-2,ASSMGGGANYGYT
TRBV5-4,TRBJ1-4,ASSWDRGEKLF
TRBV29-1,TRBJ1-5,SVRDRGGNQPQH
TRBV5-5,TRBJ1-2,ASSLTGSNYGYT
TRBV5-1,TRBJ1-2,ASSLLGRSYGYT
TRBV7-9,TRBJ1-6,ASSLGTGGQSPLH
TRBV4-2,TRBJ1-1,ASSASAGTNTEAF
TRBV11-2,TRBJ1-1,ASSSMTGNTEAF
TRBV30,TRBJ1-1,AWSVSYGRATEAF
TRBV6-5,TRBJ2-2,ASTQDRGLTGELF
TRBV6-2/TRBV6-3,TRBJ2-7,ASSSLGLVLLSYEQY
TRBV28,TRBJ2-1,ASSLGSPNEQF